Listed below are T cell receptor beta chains from one sample, sequenced in a study of T cells in localized non-small cell lung cancer. Clones were read by immunoSEQ multiplex PCR, and TCRdb kept only the in-frame ones, dropping some. Of 70,000 to 80,000 clones detected, around nine tenths appear once; the ten largest clones hold approximately 22%. The material sequenced was peripheral blood, taken before any cancer treatment. All receptors come from a woman aged 40-75 years with stage I squamous cell lung carcinoma. Both conserved end residues are part of each CDR3. A D gene is named only where the DNA matches it firmly. Expanded clones get a size class; other rows say once, few or many, or leave the size out.

D gene: TRBD2; clone size: -; V gene: TRBV6-5; J gene: TRBJ2-3; CDR3 protein: CASSSGLARGTDTQYF; CDR3 DNA: TGTGCCAGCAGTTCTGGACTAGCGCGGGGCACAGATACGCAGTATTTT
D gene: -; clone size: -; V gene: TRBV19; J gene: TRBJ1-1; CDR3 protein: CASTPTEYYTEAFF; CDR3 DNA: TGTGCCAGTACCCCGACAGAATATTACACTGAAGCTTTCTTT
D gene: -; clone size: -; V gene: TRBV2; J gene: TRBJ1-4; CDR3 protein: CASSEDRNEKLFF; CDR3 DNA: TGTGCCAGCAGTGAGGACAGAAATGAAAAACTGTTTTTT
D gene: -; clone size: -; V gene: TRBV9; J gene: TRBJ1-1; CDR3 protein: CASSVGWSTEAFF; CDR3 DNA: TGTGCCAGCAGTGTAGGCTGGAGCACTGAAGCTTTCTTT
D gene: -; clone size: -; V gene: TRBV15; J gene: TRBJ2-7; CDR3 protein: CATSRVLRDEQYF; CDR3 DNA: TGTGCCACCAGCAGAGTATTAAGGGACGAGCAGTACTTC
D gene: TRBD1; clone size: -; V gene: TRBV7-9; J gene: TRBJ1-5; CDR3 protein: CASSLARGDQPQHF; CDR3 DNA: TGTGCCAGCAGCTTAGCCAGGGGGGATCAGCCCCAGCATTTT
D gene: TRBD1; clone size: -; V gene: TRBV7-6; J gene: TRBJ2-1; CDR3 protein: CASSFSGQGVSEQFF; CDR3 DNA: TGTGCCAGCAGCTTCTCGGGACAGGGGGTTTCTGAGCAGTTCTTC
D gene: TRBD2; clone size: -; V gene: TRBV11-2; J gene: TRBJ2-3; CDR3 protein: CASSSSGGTQYF; CDR3 DNA: TGTGCCAGCAGCTCGTCGGGAGGTACGCAGTATTTT
D gene: TRBD2; clone size: -; V gene: TRBV2; J gene: TRBJ2-5; CDR3 protein: CASTPRTSGGQETQYF; CDR3 DNA: TGTGCCAGCACCCCGCGGACTAGCGGGGGGCAAGAGACCCAGTACTTC
D gene: -; clone size: once; V gene: TRBV10-1; J gene: TRBJ1-5; CDR3 protein: CAREHGDDSNQPQHF; CDR3 DNA: TGCGCCAGAGAGCACGGCGATGATAGCAATCAGCCCCAGCATTTT
D gene: -; clone size: -; V gene: TRBV7-2; J gene: TRBJ2-3; CDR3 protein: CASSPYYTQYF; CDR3 DNA: TGTGCCAGCAGCCCCTACTATACGCAGTATTTT
D gene: -; clone size: -; V gene: TRBV25-1; J gene: TRBJ1-1; CDR3 protein: CASRPEAFF; CDR3 DNA: TGTGCCAGCAGACCCGAAGCTTTCTTT
D gene: -; clone size: -; V gene: TRBV14; J gene: TRBJ1-2; CDR3 protein: CASSRIGMANYGYTF; CDR3 DNA: TGTGCCAGCAGCCGAATAGGGATGGCTAACTATGGCTACACCTTC
D gene: TRBD1; clone size: -; V gene: TRBV4-1; J gene: TRBJ2-7; CDR3 protein: CASSQGQGVQSEQYF; CDR3 DNA: TGCGCCAGCAGCCAAGGGCAGGGGGTCCAAAGCGAGCAGTACTTC
D gene: -; clone size: -; V gene: TRBV18; J gene: TRBJ2-3; CDR3 protein: CASSPTDTQYF; CDR3 DNA: TGTGCCAGCTCACCTACAGATACGCAGTATTTT
D gene: -; clone size: -; V gene: TRBV29-1; J gene: TRBJ1-3; CDR3 protein: CSVEDDRKAGNTIYF; CDR3 DNA: TGCAGCGTTGAAGACGACCGGAAAGCTGGAAACACCATATATTTT
D gene: -; clone size: -; V gene: TRBV4-2; J gene: TRBJ1-4; CDR3 protein: CASSQVGSGGEREKLFF; CDR3 DNA: TGTGCCAGCAGCCAAGTCGGGTCTGGAGGGGAACGTGAAAAACTGTTTTTT
D gene: TRBD1; clone size: once; V gene: TRBV6-1; J gene: TRBJ1-1; CDR3 protein: CASKNRGETEAFF; CDR3 DNA: TGTGCCAGCAAAAACAGGGGTGAAACTGAAGCTTTCTTT
D gene: TRBD2; clone size: -; V gene: TRBV9; J gene: TRBJ2-1; CDR3 protein: CASSAPIGTSGGNEQFF; CDR3 DNA: TGTGCCAGCAGCGCCCCCATTGGGACTAGCGGGGGCAATGAGCAGTTCTTC
D gene: -; clone size: -; V gene: TRBV10-3; J gene: TRBJ1-6; CDR3 protein: CATKDSYNSPLHF; CDR3 DNA: TGTGCCACCAAGGACAGCTATAATTCACCCCTCCACTTT